The text below deals with one T cell receptor beta chain. This clonotype was detected ten times or more. Its antigen specificity is not known. Within one base of it there is no much larger clone, and no base qualities were kept. Instrument used: Illumina NovaSeq 6000. TCRalpha and TCRbeta cDNA libraries were built by 5'RACE with constant-segment primers, adding sample barcodes and unique molecular identifiers. RNA was extracted from every sample with Trizol reagent. Libraries were amplified in two PCR steps, with a second sample barcode and Illumina TruSeq adapters added in the second step. Sequencing of the libraries was done on an Illumina NovaSeq, producing 2 x 150 bp paired-end reads. The study's own analysis went as follows. The reads were demultiplexed and collapsed into UMI-guided consensus sequences using migec v1.2.7. With mixcr v2.1.11, UMI consensuses were aligned to TRA and TRB V and J templates and assembled into clonotypes. A clonotype was counted as expanded or contracted only when both edgeR and NoisET called the clonotype significant, with the noise models trained on biological replicates. For edgeR calls, the thresholds were a false discovery rate-adjusted p below 0.01 and a log2 fold-change of 1. As an exploratory analysis of dynamics, PCA with hierarchical clustering was applied to max-normalized trajectories of the 1000 most abundant clonotypes. Each responding clone was given a CD4 or CD8 phenotype based on the CD4+ and CD8+ repertoires, which had been sequenced separately. Using fastp at Q25 and MiXCR, TCRdb reprocessed the public reads and kept productive beta chains. Entries that share a CDR3 protein sequence are merged under the most common genes and DNA. These V and J calls are TCRdb output, not the study's own analysis. This sample comprises 200,000 to 250,000 distinct CDR3 sequences, roughly 9.4% of them detected only once. Around 23% of the sample goes to the ten largest clones.

The CDR3 numbers 14 residues from cysteine through phenylalanine. Solely the CDR3 DNA is kept, with 42 bases framed from the first base. V is cut by 3 bases and J by 0 bases, and the space between the germline ends is 11 bases. The germline V gene (reference sequence) sets CDR1 to DFQATT and CDR2 to SNEGSKA. The data are from a study of T-cell memory formation after mild COVID-19 (dated by TCRdb to the early 2020s). About the investigation overall: TCR sequence clusters from the two donors were largely donor specific. The cohort was made up of two young adult volunteers, one female and one male, who were previously healthy. Longitudinal TCRalpha and TCRbeta repertoire sequencing tracked T-cell clones expanding and contracting after mild COVID-19 in two donors.

Broad study findings and their caveats: The second-wave clones that peaked on day 37 were not confirmed to be SARS-CoV-2 specific. The detection of some responding clones in pre-infection memory suggests that pre-existing cross-reactive memory T cells joined the SARS-CoV-2 response. Only two mild cases were covered by the study, and larger cohorts that include severe cases with pre-infection samples were considered necessary. Contracting CD4+ clones were located mainly in the CM and EM memory subsets, whereas CD8+ clones were found to be enriched in EMRA. Balanced CD4/CD8 phenotypes were observed for clones contracting from day 15 to 85, whereas a bias towards CD4+ was observed for a second wave of clones expanding from day 15 to 37.

Ficoll-Paque density gradient centrifugation was the method used to isolate PBMCs. The sequencing input was PBMCs or a T cell subset sorted from them (not recorded which). The origin of this receptor is a man between 18 and 29 years old who had mild COVID-19 (a few samples of this study predate the infection). The sample titles of this study are shuffled in the database, so cell type and time point are left out; the donor was told from shared clones. Rearrangement joined TRBV20-1 to TRBJ1-1; no D segment can be confidently identified. The DNA is TGCAGTGCTAGTGACGGATTCATGAACACTGAAGCTTTCTTT. It encodes CSASDGFMNTEAFF.